Listed here is a single T cell receptor beta chain. The sample originates from a study of T cell responses to AZD1222 COVID-19 vaccine. The CDR3 spans 13 residues. V was clipped by 5 bases and J by 5 bases, with 10 bases between them. Per germline, CDR1 MNHEY and CDR2 SVGEGT. Libraries were prepared by immunoSEQ multiplex PCR; TCRdb keeps only in-frame clonotypes and omits some of them. In the table there are 100,000 to 150,000 clones, roughly 92% of which are singletons. Source: peripheral blood, taken on day 0 of AZD1222 vaccination. The J gene is TRBJ1-3, the V gene TRBV6-2 or TRBV6-3; tentatively, D is TRBD1 (6 bases). This TCR came from an adult in good health. The CDR3 DNA sequence: TGTGCCAGCAGTCGGACAGCACGAAACACCATATATTTT. Amino acid sequence: CASSRTARNTIYF.